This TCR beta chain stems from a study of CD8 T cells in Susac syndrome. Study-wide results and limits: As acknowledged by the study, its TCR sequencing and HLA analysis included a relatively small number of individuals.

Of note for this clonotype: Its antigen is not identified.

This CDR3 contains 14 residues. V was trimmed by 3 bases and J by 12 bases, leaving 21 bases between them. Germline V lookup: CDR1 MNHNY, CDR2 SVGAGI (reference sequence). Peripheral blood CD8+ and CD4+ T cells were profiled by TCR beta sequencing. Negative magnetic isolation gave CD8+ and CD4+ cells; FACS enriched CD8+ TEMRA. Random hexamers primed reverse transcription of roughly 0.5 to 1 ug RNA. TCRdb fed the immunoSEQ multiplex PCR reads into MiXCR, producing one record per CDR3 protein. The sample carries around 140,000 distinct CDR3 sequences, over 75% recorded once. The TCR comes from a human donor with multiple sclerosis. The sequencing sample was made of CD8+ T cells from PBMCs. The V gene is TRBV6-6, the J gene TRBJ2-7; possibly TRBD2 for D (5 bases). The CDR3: CASSYRQEAPVWYF. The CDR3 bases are TGTGCCAGCAGTTATCGGCAGGAGGCCCCCGTTTGGTACTTC.